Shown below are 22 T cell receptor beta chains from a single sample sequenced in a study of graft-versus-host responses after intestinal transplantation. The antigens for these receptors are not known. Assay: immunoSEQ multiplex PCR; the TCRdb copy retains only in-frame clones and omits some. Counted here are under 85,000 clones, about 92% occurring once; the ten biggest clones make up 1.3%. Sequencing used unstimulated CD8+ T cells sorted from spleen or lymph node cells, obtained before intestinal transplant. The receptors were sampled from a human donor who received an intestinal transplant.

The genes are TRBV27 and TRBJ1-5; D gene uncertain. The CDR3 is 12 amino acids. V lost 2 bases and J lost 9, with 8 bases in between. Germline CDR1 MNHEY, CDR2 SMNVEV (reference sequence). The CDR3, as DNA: TGTGCCAGCAGTTTAGGTCACGGGCCCCAGCATTTT. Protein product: CASSLGHGPQHF.

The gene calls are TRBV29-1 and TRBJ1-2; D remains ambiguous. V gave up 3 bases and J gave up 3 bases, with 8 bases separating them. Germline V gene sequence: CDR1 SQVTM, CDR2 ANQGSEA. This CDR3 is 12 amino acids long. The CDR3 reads CSVEAGDYGYTF. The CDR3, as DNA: TGCAGCGTTGAGGCGGGTGACTATGGCTACACCTTC.

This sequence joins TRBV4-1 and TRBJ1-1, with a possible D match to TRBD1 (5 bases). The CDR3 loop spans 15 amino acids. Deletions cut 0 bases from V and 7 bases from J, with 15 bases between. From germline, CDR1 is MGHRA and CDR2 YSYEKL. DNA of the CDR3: TGCGCCAGCAGCCAAGAAGGGCAGGGTGCCGGTGAAGCTTTCTTT. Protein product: CASSQEGQGAGEAFF.

CDR3 region: CASKKGGTSSEQYF. For the CDR3, the DNA is TGTGCCAGCAAAAAAGGAGGGACTAGCAGCGAGCAGTACTTC. The chain has TRBV11-2 and TRBJ2-7; 9 nucleotides agree with TRBD2. V lost 7 bases to trimming and J lost 6 bases; unmatched junction nucleotides: 10. This CDR3 region has 14 residues. CDR1 is SGHAT, CDR2 FQNNGV, per germline.

CDR3 sequence: CASSIVNYGYTF. CDR3 sequence (DNA): TGTGCCAGTAGTATCGTGAACTATGGCTACACCTTC. The gene calls are TRBV19 and TRBJ1-2; D ambiguous. The germline V gene encodes CDR1 LNHDA and CDR2 SQIVND (reference sequence). The CDR3 is 12 residues long. V lost 3 bases to trimming and J lost 2 bases, with 4 bases between them.

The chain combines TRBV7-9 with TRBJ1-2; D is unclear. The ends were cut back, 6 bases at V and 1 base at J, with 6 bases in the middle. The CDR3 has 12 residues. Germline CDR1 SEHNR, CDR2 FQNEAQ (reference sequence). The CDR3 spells CASSYLNYGYTF. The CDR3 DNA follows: TGTGCCAGCAGTTATCTTAACTATGGCTACACCTTC.

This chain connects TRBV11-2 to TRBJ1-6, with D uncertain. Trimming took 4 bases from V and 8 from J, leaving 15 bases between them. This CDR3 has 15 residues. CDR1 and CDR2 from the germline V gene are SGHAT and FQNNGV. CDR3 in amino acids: CASSSYKRVDSPLHF. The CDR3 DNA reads TGTGCCAGCAGCTCCTACAAGCGAGTGGATTCACCCCTCCACTTT. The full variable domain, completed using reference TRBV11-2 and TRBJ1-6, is EAGVAQSPRYKIIEKRQSVAFWCNPISGHATLYWYQQILGQGPKLLIQFQNNGVVDDSQLPKDRFSAERLKGVDSTLKIQPAKLEDSAVYLCASSSYKRVDSPLHFGNGTRLTVT.

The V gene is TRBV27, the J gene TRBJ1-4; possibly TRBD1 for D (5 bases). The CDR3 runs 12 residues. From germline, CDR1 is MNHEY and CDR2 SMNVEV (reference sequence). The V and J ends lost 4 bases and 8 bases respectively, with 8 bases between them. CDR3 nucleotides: TGTGCCAGCAGTTCGCCAGGGGAAAAACTGTTTTTT. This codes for CASSSPGEKLFF.

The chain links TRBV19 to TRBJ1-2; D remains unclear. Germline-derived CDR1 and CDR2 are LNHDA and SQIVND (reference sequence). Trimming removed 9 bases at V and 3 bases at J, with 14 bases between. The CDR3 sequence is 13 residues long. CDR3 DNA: TGTGCCAGCGGTGGGCAGGCCGACTATGGCTACACCTTC. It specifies CASGGQADYGYTF.

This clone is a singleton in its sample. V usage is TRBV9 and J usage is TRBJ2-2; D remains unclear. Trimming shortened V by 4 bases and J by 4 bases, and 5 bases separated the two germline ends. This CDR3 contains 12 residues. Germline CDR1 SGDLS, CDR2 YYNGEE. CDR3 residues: CASSHTTGELFF. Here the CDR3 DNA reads TGTGCCAGCAGCCACACCACCGGGGAGCTGTTTTTT.

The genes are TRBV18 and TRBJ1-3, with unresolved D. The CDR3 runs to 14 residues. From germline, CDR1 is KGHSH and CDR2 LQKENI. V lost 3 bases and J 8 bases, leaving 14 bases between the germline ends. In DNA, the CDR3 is TGTGCCAGCTCACCCGGACTCTCTGGGGACACCATATATTTT. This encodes CASSPGLSGDTIYF.

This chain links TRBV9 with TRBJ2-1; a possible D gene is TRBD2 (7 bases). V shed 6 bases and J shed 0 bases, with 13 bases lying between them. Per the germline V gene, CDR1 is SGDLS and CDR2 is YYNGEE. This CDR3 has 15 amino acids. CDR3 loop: CASTRGPSSYNEQFF. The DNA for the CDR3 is TGTGCCAGCACGCGGGGGCCTAGCTCCTACAATGAGCAGTTCTTC. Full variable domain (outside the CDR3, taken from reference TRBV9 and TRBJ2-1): DSGVTQTPKHLITATGQRVTLRCSPRSGDLSVYWYQQSLDQGLQFLIQYYNGEERAKGNILERFSAQQFPDLHSELNLSSLELGDSALYFCASTRGPSSYNEQFFGPGTRLTVL.

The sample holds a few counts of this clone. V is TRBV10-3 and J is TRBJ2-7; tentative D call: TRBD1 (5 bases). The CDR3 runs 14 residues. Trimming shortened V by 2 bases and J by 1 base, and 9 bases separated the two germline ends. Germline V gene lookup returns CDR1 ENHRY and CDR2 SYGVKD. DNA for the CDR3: TGTGCCATCAGTGAGACACAGGATTCCTACGAGCAGTACTTC. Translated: CAISETQDSYEQYF.

As DNA, the CDR3 is TGTGCCAGCAGCTTATGGATCGGGGGGGGACTAGCGGAGACCGGGGAGCTGTTTTTT. Amino acids: CASSLWIGGGLAETGELFF. This chain links TRBV7-9 with TRBJ2-2, with 11 bases lining up with TRBD2. Per germline, CDR1 SEHNR and CDR2 FQNEAQ (reference sequence). The CDR3 is made up of 19 amino acids. The trim removed 2 bases at V and 5 bases at J, leaving 13 bases unmatched.

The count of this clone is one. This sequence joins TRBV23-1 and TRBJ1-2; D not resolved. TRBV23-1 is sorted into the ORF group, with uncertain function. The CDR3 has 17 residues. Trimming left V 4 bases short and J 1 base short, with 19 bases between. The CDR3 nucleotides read TGCGCCAGCAGTCGACCCCCAACGTGGGGAGGTAACTATGGCTACACCTTC. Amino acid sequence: CASSRPPTWGGNYGYTF.

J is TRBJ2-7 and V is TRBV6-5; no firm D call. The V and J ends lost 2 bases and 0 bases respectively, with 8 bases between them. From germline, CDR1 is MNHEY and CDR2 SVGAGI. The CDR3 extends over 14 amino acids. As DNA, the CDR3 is TGTGCCAGCAGTTACGGTCACAGCTCCTACGAGCAGTACTTC. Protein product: CASSYGHSSYEQYF.

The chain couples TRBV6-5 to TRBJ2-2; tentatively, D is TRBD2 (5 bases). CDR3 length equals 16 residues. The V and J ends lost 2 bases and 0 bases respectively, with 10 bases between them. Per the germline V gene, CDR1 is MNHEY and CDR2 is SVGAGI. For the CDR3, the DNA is TGTGCCAGCAGTTACCTGGGAGAAACGAACACCGGGGAGCTGTTTTTT. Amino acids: CASSYLGETNTGELFF.

This CDR3 is CASSVGFGTVYEQYF. Here the CDR3 DNA reads TGTGCCAGCAGCGTAGGATTCGGGACAGTGTACGAGCAGTACTTC. J is TRBJ2-7 and V is TRBV9; 7 nucleotides agree with TRBD1. This CDR3 has 15 residues. Germline V gene lookup returns CDR1 SGDLS and CDR2 YYNGEE. Trimming took 0 bases from V and 4 from J; bases not matched to a gene: 7.

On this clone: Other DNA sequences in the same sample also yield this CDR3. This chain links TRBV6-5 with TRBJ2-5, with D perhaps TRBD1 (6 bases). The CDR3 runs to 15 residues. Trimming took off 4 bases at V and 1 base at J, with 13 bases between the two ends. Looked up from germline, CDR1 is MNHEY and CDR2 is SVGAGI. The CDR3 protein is CASSLGAGAQETQYF. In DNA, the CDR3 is TGTGCCAGCAGTTTAGGGGCAGGGGCCCAAGAGACCCAGTACTTC.

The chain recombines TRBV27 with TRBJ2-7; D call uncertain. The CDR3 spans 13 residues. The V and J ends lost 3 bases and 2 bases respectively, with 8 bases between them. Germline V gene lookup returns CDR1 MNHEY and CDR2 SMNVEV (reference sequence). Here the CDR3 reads CASSFERTYEQYF. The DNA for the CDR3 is TGTGCCAGCAGTTTCGAGAGAACCTACGAGCAGTACTTC.

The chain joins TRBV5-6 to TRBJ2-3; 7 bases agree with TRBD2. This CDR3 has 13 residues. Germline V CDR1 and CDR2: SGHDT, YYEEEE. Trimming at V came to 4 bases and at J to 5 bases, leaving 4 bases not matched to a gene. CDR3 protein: CASSPGEGDTQYF. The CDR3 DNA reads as TGTGCCAGCAGCCCGGGGGAGGGAGATACGCAGTATTTT.

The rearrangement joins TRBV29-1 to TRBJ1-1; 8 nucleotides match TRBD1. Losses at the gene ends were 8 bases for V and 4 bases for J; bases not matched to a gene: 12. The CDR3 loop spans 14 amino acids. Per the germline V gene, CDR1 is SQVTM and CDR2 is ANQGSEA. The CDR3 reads CSSSGSGGGTEAFF. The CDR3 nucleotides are TGCAGCTCCTCCGGGTCAGGGGGCGGCACTGAAGCTTTCTTT.